The sample holds a few counts of the clone carrying this TCR beta chain. This sample is part of a study of T cell repertoires in cytomegalovirus infection. Trimming stripped 4 bases from V and 5 bases from J, with 11 bases between. The CDR3 sequence is 13 residues long. TCRdb reprocessed the reads with MiXCR, giving one entry per CDR3 protein. The table records approximately 170,000 distinct CDR3 sequences, 13% to 15% of them present only once. This TCR came from a human donor in good health (CMV status not recorded). Some clones in this sample may be carry-over from other donors' samples. V usage is TRBV12-3 or TRBV12-4 and J usage is TRBJ1-1; D is uncertain. Input material: PBMCs. CDR3 bases: TGTGCCAGCAGTTACCCCGCTTGGACTGAAGCTTTCTTT. Amino acids: CASSYPAWTEAFF.